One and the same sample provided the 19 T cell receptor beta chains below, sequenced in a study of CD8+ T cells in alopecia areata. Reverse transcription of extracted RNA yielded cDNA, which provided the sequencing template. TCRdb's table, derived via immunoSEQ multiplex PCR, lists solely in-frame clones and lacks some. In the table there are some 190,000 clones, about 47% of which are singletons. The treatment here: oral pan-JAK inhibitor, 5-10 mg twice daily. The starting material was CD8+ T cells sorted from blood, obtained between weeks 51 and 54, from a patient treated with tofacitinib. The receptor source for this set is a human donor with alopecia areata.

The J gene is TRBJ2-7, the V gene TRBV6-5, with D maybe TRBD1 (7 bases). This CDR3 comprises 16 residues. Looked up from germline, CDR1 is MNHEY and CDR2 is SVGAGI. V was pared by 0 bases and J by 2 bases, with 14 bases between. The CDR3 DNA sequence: TGTGCCAGCAGTTACTCATTGGAGGGGGCGGCCTACGAGCAGTACTTC. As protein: CASSYSLEGAAYEQYF.

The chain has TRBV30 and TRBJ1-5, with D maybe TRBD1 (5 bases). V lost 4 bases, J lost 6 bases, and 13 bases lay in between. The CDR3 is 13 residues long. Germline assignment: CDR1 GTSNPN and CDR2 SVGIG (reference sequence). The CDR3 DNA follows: TGTGCCTGGACCGACCAGGGTGGTCAGCCCCAGCATTTT. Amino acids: CAWTDQGGQPQHF.

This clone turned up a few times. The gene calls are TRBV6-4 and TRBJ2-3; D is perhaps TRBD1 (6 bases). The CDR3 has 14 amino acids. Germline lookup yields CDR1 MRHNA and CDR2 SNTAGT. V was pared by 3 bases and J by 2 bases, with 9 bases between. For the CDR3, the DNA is TGTGCCAGCAGTGAAGCAGGGGACACAGATACGCAGTATTTT. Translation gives CASSEAGDTDTQYF.

The CDR3 protein is CASVGGGKKLFF. The DNA for the CDR3 is TGTGCCAGCGTCGGTGGGGGTAAAAAACTGTTTTTT. This chain connects TRBV27 to TRBJ1-4; the D gene is possibly TRBD1 (5 bases). CDR1 and CDR2 from the germline V gene are MNHEY and SMNVEV (reference sequence). The CDR3 covers 12 residues. V lost 8 bases and J 9 bases, leaving 13 bases between the germline ends.

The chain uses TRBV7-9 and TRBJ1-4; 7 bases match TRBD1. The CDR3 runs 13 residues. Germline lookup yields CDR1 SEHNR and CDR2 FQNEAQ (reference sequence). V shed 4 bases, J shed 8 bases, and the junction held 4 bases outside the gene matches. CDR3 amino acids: CASSSDRDEKLFF. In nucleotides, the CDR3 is TGTGCCAGCAGCTCCGACAGGGACGAAAAACTGTTTTTT.

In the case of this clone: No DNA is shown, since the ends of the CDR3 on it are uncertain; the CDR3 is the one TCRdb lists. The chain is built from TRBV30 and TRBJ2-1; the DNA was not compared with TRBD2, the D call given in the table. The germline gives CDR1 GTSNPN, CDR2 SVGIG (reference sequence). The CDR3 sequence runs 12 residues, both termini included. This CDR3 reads CAWAQGAGALFF.

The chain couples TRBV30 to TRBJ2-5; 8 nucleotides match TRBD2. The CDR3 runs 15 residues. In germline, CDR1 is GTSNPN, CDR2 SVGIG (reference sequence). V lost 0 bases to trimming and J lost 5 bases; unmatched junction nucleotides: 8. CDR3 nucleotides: TGTGCCTGGAGTGTAACGGGGGGGCTGGAGGAGACCCAGTACTTC. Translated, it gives CAWSVTGGLEETQYF. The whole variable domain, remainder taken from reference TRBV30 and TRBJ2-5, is SQTIHQWPATLVQPVGSPLSLECTVEGTSNPNLYWYRQAAGRGLQLLFYSVGIGQISSEVPQNLSASRPQDRQFILSSKKLLLSDSGFYLCAWSVTGGLEETQYFGPGTRLLVL.

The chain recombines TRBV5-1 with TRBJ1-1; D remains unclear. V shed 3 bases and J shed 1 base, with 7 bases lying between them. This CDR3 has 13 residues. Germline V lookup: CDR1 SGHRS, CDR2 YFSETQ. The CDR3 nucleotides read TGCGCCAGCAGCTCCCCCGGGAACACTGAAGCTTTCTTT. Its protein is CASSSPGNTEAFF.

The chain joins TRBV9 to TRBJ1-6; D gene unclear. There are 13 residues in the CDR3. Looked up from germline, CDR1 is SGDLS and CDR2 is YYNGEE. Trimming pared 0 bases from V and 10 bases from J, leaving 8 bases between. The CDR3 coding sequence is TGTGCCAGCAGCGTAGATAAGGGATCACCCCTCCACTTT. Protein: CASSVDKGSPLHF.

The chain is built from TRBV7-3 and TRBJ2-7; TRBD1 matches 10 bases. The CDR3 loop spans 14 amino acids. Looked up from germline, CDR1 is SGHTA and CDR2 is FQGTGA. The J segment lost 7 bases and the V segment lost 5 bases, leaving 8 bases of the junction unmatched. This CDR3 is CASSPEGTGDEQYF. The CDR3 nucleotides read TGTGCCAGCAGCCCCGAGGGGACAGGGGATGAGCAGTACTTC.

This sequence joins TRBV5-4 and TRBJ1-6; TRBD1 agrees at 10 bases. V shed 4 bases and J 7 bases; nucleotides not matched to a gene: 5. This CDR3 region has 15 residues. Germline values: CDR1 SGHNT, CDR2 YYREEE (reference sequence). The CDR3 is CASSTGTGANSPLHF. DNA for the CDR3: TGTGCCAGCAGCACTGGGACAGGGGCGAATTCACCCCTCCACTTT.

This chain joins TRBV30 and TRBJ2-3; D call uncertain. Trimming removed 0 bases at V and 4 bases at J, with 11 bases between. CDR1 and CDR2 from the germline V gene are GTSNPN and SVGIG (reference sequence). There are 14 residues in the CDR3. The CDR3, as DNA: TGTGCCTGGAGTGTAGACGTGGTAGCAGATACGCAGTATTTT. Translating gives CAWSVDVVADTQYF. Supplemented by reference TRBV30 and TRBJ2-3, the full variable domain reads SQTIHQWPATLVQPVGSPLSLECTVEGTSNPNLYWYRQAAGRGLQLLFYSVGIGQISSEVPQNLSASRPQDRQFILSSKKLLLSDSGFYLCAWSVDVVADTQYFGPGTRLTVL.

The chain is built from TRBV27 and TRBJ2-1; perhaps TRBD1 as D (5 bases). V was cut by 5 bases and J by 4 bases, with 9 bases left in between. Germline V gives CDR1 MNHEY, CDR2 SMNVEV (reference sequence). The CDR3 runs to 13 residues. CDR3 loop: CASSHDSYNEQFF. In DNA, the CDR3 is TGTGCCAGCAGTCACGACAGTTACAATGAGCAGTTCTTC.

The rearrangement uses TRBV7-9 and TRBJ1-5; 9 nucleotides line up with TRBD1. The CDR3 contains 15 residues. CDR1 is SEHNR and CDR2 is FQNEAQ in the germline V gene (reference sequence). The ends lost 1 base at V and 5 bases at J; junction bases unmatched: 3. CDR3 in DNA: TGTGCCAGCAGCTTAGAGGACAGGGGAGATCAGCCCCAGCATTTT. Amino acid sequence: CASSLEDRGDQPQHF. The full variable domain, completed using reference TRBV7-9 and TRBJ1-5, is DTGVSQNPRHKITKRGQNVTFRCDPISEHNRLYWYRQTLGQGPEFLTYFQNEAQLEKSRLLSDRFSAERPKGSFSTLEIQRTEQGDSAMYLCASSLEDRGDQPQHFGDGTRLSIL.

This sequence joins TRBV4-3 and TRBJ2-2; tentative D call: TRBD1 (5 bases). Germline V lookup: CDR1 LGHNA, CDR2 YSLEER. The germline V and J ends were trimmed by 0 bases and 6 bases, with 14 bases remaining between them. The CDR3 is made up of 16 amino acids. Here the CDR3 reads CASSQDGAGWAGELFF. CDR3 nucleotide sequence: TGCGCCAGCAGCCAAGATGGAGCAGGGTGGGCCGGGGAGCTGTTTTTT.

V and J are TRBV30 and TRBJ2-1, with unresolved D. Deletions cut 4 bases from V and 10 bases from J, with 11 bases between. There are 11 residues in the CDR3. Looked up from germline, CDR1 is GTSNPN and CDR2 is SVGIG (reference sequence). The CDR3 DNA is TGTGCCTGGATCGAACTAACCGAGCAGTTCTTC. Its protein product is CAWIELTEQFF.

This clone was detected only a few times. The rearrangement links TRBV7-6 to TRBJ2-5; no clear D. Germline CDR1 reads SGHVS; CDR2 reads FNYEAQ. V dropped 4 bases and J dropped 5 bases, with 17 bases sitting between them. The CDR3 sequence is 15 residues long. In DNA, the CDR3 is TGTGCCAGCAGCTCCAACGCCGGGTACGGGGAGACCCAGTACTTC. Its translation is CASSSNAGYGETQYF.

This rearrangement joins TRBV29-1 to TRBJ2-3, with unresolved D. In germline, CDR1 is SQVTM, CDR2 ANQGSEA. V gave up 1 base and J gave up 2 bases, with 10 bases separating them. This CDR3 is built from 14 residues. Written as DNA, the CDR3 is TGCAGCGTTGAAGGAGGCAGTTTCACAGATACGCAGTATTTT. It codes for CSVEGGSFTDTQYF.

The CDR3 DNA follows: TGTGCCAGCAACCGGGCTCCGGTGGGCAATCAGCCCCAGCATTTT. It is translated as CASNRAPVGNQPQHF. V and J are TRBV2 and TRBJ1-5; D is ambiguous. With 7 bases removed from V and 2 bases from J, the gap between germline ends came to 15 bases. Germline-derived CDR1 and CDR2 are SNHLY and FYNNEI. This CDR3 is built from 15 residues.